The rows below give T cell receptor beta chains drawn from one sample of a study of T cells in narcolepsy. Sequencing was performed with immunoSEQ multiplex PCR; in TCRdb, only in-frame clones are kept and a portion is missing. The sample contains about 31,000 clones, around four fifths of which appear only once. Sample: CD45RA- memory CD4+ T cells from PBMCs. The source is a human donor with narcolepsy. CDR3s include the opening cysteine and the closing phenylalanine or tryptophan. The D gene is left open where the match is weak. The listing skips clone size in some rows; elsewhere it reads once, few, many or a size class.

CASSLRGLGSSNQPQHF	TGTGCCAGCAGCTTACGCGGTTTGGGTAGTAGCAATCAGCCCCAGCATTTT	-	-	TRBV7-8	TRBJ1-5
CAWRTGAGRPQHF	TGTGCCTGGAGGACAGGGGCCGGCAGGCCCCAGCATTTT	few	TRBD1	TRBV30	TRBJ1-5
CAWSSARLNYGYTF	TGTGCCTGGAGTTCGGCAAGACTTAACTATGGCTACACCTTC	-	-	TRBV30	TRBJ1-2
CASSWTGANQETQYF	TGTGCCAGCAGCTGGACGGGGGCTAACCAAGAGACCCAGTACTTC	-	-	TRBV5-6	TRBJ2-5
CASRTDRVNTEAFF	TGTGCCAGCAGGACGGACAGGGTGAACACTGAAGCTTTCTTT	-	TRBD1	TRBV6-1	TRBJ1-1
CASSFDRGALPDTQYF	TGTGCCAGCAGCTTCGACAGGGGCGCTCTCCCAGATACGCAGTATTTT	-	TRBD1	TRBV5-6	TRBJ2-3
CASGGKTGPADTEAFF	TGTGCCAGCGGGGGAAAGACCGGGCCCGCGGACACTGAAGCTTTCTTT	once	-	TRBV2	TRBJ1-1
CASSHLASDSYNEQFF	TGTGCCAGCAGCCATCTAGCGTCCGACTCCTACAATGAGCAGTTCTTC	-	-	TRBV5-6	TRBJ2-1
CATSTGGGVNTDTQYF	TGTGCCACCAGCACCGGGGGAGGGGTCAACACAGATACGCAGTATTTT	-	TRBD2	TRBV15	TRBJ2-3
CASRGTGSHTEAFF	TGTGCCAGCAGAGGGACAGGCAGCCACACTGAAGCTTTCTTT	-	TRBD1	TRBV6-5	TRBJ1-1
CASTRGLAGYEQYF	TGCGCCAGCACTAGGGGACTAGCGGGCTACGAGCAGTACTTC	-	TRBD2	TRBV10-2	TRBJ2-7
CASRRTVNNEQFF	TGTGCCAGCAGAAGGACAGTAAACAATGAGCAGTTCTTC	-	-	TRBV14	TRBJ2-1
CASRATGGAETQYF	TGTGCCAGCAGGGCTACAGGGGGCGCGGAGACCCAGTACTTC	-	TRBD1	TRBV2	TRBJ2-5
CASSIVAGDQPQHF	TGTGCCAGTAGTATAGTCGCCGGGGATCAGCCCCAGCATTTT	few	-	TRBV19	TRBJ1-5
CASSIPGRQRTEKLFF	TGTGCCAGTAGTATTCCAGGCCGACAAAGAACTGAAAAACTGTTTTTT	once	-	TRBV19	TRBJ1-4
CASSYVLRGSDTQYF	TGTGCCAGCAGTTACGTACTACGCGGGTCAGATACGCAGTATTTT	few	-	TRBV6-5	TRBJ2-3
CASSLASGEGRQYF	TGTGCCAGCAGCTTAGCGTCGGGGGAGGGTCGGCAGTACTTC	-	TRBD2	TRBV7-2	TRBJ2-7
CARLRSRAYGYTF	TGTGCCCGGTTGCGGTCGAGGGCCTATGGCTACACCTTC	-	-	TRBV7-6	TRBJ1-2
CASSLEMDTEAFF	TGTGCCAGCAGCTTAGAGATGGACACTGAAGCTTTCTTT	medium-sized	-	TRBV7-2	TRBJ1-1
CASSNLGGTEAFF	TGTGCCAGCAGCAATTTGGGGGGCACTGAAGCTTTCTTT	-	-	TRBV6-5	TRBJ1-1
CASSPLQGGRGNTEAFF	TGCGCCAGCAGCCCCCTCCAGGGGGGGCGAGGGAACACTGAAGCTTTCTTT	-	TRBD1	TRBV5-1	TRBJ1-1
CASSLEGGGGEQFF	TGTGCCAGCAGCTTAGAGGGAGGGGGGGGTGAGCAGTTCTTC	-	-	TRBV7-6	TRBJ2-1
CASSMGQMKTTQETQYF	TGTGCCAGTAGTATGGGACAGATGAAGACGACTCAAGAGACCCAGTACTTC	-	TRBD1	TRBV19	TRBJ2-5
CASSPGQLNTGELFF	TGCGCCAGCAGCCCGGGACAGCTGAACACCGGGGAGCTGTTTTTT	-	TRBD1	TRBV5-1	TRBJ2-2
CASSFSGSGETQYF	TGTGCCAGCAGCTTTTCAGGGTCCGGGGAGACCCAGTACTTC	-	-	TRBV11-2	TRBJ2-5
CASGRGTGANEQYF	TGTGCCAGCGGGAGAGGCACAGGGGCGAACGAGCAGTACTTC	-	-	TRBV19	TRBJ2-7
CAWSVRGTNNSPLHF	TGTGCCTGGAGTGTACGGGGCACTAATAATTCACCCCTCCACTTT	once	-	TRBV30	TRBJ1-6
CASSPTPNYGYTF	TGTGCCAGCTCTCCGACCCCTAACTATGGCTACACCTTC	once	-	TRBV18	TRBJ1-2
CASSPLRVANYGYTF	TGTGCCAGCAGCCCCTTGAGAGTCGCTAACTATGGCTACACCTTC	-	-	TRBV7-9	TRBJ1-2
CASSAGHEQFF	TGTGCCAGCAGTGCCGGTCATGAGCAGTTCTTC	-	-	TRBV25-1	TRBJ2-1
CASSMDRWNEKLFF	TGTGCCAGTAGCATGGACAGGTGGAATGAAAAACTGTTTTTT	few	TRBD1	TRBV19	TRBJ1-4
CAIKGGSGGADTQYF	TGTGCCATCAAAGGGGGTAGCGGGGGGGCAGATACGCAGTATTTT	-	TRBD2	TRBV10-3	TRBJ2-3
CSALTGIEQYF	TGCAGTGCTTTGACAGGGATCGAGCAGTACTTC	-	TRBD1	TRBV20-1	TRBJ2-7
CASSLFQETQYF	TGCGCCAGCAGCCTATTTCAAGAGACCCAGTACTTC	-	-	TRBV5-1	TRBJ2-5
CASSPLTGGNQPQHF	TGTGCCAGCAGTCCATTGACAGGAGGAAACCAGCCCCAGCATTTT	few	-	TRBV2	TRBJ1-5
CASRSGGEAYGYTF	TGTGCCAGCAGGTCCGGGGGGGAGGCCTATGGCTACACCTTC	-	-	TRBV6-6	TRBJ1-2
CASSTGQGKTGELFF	TGTGCCAGCAGTACGGGACAGGGGAAAACCGGGGAGCTGTTTTTT	-	TRBD1	TRBV6-5	TRBJ2-2
CASSAGGETQYF	TGCGCCAGCAGTGCGGGAGGAGAGACCCAGTACTTC	once	TRBD2	TRBV5-1	TRBJ2-5
CASSGLGTSNYGYTF	TGTGCCAGCAGTGGGCTCGGGACATCTAACTATGGCTACACCTTC	-	-	TRBV6-1	TRBJ1-2
CASSEGWQKTNYGYTF	TGTGCCAGCAGCGAGGGGTGGCAGAAGACTAACTATGGCTACACCTTC	-	-	TRBV4-2	TRBJ1-2
CASSPFGGDDSPLHF	TGTGCCAGCTCACCATTTGGGGGTGACGATTCACCCCTCCACTTT	-	-	TRBV18	TRBJ1-6
CASSQASGGTSQETQYF	TGTGCCAGCAGCCAGGCTAGCGGGGGCACCTCCCAAGAGACCCAGTACTTC	-	TRBD2	TRBV14	TRBJ2-5
CASNFGGALQETQYF	TGTGCCTCGAATTTCGGCGGGGCCCTCCAAGAGACCCAGTACTTC	-	-	TRBV6-1	TRBJ2-5
CASSGGGGGETQYF	TGCGCCAGCAGTGGCGGTGGAGGGGGAGAGACCCAGTACTTC	-	-	TRBV5-1	TRBJ2-5
CASSVLQVSAGANVLTF	TGTGCCAGCAGTGTCCTACAGGTATCGGCTGGGGCCAACGTCCTGACTTTC	-	-	TRBV6-1	TRBJ2-6
CASRIRTSGGTDTQYF	TGTGCCAGCAGGATCCGGACTAGCGGGGGGACAGATACGCAGTATTTT	-	TRBD2	TRBV27	TRBJ2-3
CASSPVGNEQFF	TGTGCCAGCAGCCCGGTGGGAAATGAGCAGTTCTTC	-	-	TRBV7-9	TRBJ2-1
CASTNQGDEAFF	TGTGCCAGCACCAACCAGGGGGATGAAGCTTTCTTT	-	TRBD1	TRBV11-2	TRBJ1-1
CAWTRDRYGYTF	TGTGCCTGGACCAGGGACCGCTATGGCTACACCTTC	few	-	TRBV30	TRBJ1-2
CASSLSAMNTEAFF	TGTGCCAGCAGCTTATCAGCAATGAACACTGAAGCTTTCTTT	-	-	TRBV7-9	TRBJ1-1
CASSLRSANEKLFF	TGTGCCAGCAGCTTAAGGTCAGCGAATGAAAAACTGTTTTTT	-	-	TRBV7-9	TRBJ1-4
CASSLGDRGRTEAFF	TGCGCCAGCAGCTTGGGGGACAGGGGGCGAACTGAAGCTTTCTTT	-	TRBD1	TRBV5-1	TRBJ1-1
CASSVKTAFTLHF	TGTGCCAGCAGCGTAAAGACAGCCTTCACCCTCCACTTT	-	-	TRBV11-2	TRBJ1-6
CASSKDTPSNQPQHF	TGTGCCAGCAGCAAGGACACCCCTAGCAATCAGCCCCAGCATTTT	-	-	TRBV7-8	TRBJ1-5